These T cell receptor beta chains were read from a single sample in a study of monozygotic twins with inflammatory bowel disease. TCRdb re-called the 5' RACE reads, yielding one record per CDR3 amino acid sequence without DNA. The sample data list roughly 330,000 distinct CDR3 sequences. Sequencing was carried out using blood. Receptors were obtained from a human donor with ulcerative colitis or Crohn's disease, or a healthy co-twin of an affected twin (not recorded which). The CDR3 runs from the conserved cysteine through the conserved F or W.

CDR3aa | j_gene | v_gene
CASSLATTSGTGTYEQYF | TRBJ2-7 | TRBV7-2
CASAEGLGTGAYEQYF | TRBJ2-7 | TRBV5-5
CASSQDRISDTQYF | TRBJ2-3 | TRBV4-1
CASSQSPGLASTGELFF | TRBJ2-2 | TRBV5-4
CASSLTGQGLYEQYF | TRBJ2-7 | TRBV5-1
CASILDGGRGYGYTF | TRBJ1-2 | TRBV12-3/TRBV12-4
CSARGGRGDTQYF | TRBJ2-3 | TRBV20-1
CASSPVLDSYEQYF | TRBJ2-7 | TRBV5-1
CASSLVPMGTEAFF | TRBJ1-1 | TRBV7-8
CSDLLRPAGVYNEQFF | TRBJ2-1 | TRBV20-1
CSVLEPNSNTEAFF | TRBJ1-1 | TRBV29-1
CASSLEAGSTDTQYF | TRBJ2-3 | TRBV5-1
CASSLLARDNSPLHF | TRBJ1-6 | TRBV5-6
CATTAGNTGELFF | TRBJ2-2 | TRBV6-5
CASSLTAGASSSYNEQFF | TRBJ2-1 | TRBV11-2
CASSLQGGQETQYF | TRBJ2-5 | TRBV7-2
CASSFRTGTSGTDTQYF | TRBJ2-3 | TRBV7-2
CASAEQGEGYEQYF | TRBJ2-7 | TRBV5-1
CASSLEGIGNQPQHF | TRBJ1-5 | TRBV5-1
CASSSQGGNYGYTF | TRBJ1-2 | TRBV12-3/TRBV12-4
CASGKSGPSYNEQFF | TRBJ2-1 | TRBV4-1
CSVDGNTEAFF | TRBJ1-1 | TRBV29-1
CASSPRGGGPGDTQYF | TRBJ2-3 | TRBV7-2
CASSFGTPPREQFF | TRBJ2-1 | TRBV27
CASSFAESNTEAFF | TRBJ1-1 | TRBV27
CSDRIGALEGEQYF | TRBJ2-7 | TRBV20-1
CASSYRELNTEAFF | TRBJ1-1 | TRBV7-2
CASRSHFRNTEAFF | TRBJ1-1 | TRBV27
CASSLGRTVHEQFF | TRBJ2-1 | TRBV11-3
CASSGQLPTAFF | TRBJ1-1 | TRBV25-1
CASSLAPADTQYF | TRBJ2-3 | TRBV5-6
CASQQGQGSYNEQFF | TRBJ2-1 | TRBV2
CAIRVPAGASSYEQYF | TRBJ2-7 | TRBV10-3
CASSDSGSALSQYF | TRBJ2-3 | TRBV5-6
CAISEPPGTGVHEQYF | TRBJ2-7 | TRBV10-3
CASSLGLDRALTGELFF | TRBJ2-2 | TRBV5-4